A selection of T cell receptor beta chains follows, all from one sample in a study of cytotoxic CD8 clonotypes in ibrutinib-treated CLL. The protocol was immunoSEQ multiplex PCR, while the TCRdb copy is restricted to in-frame clones and leaves out a portion. The sample holds roughly 190,000 clones, 72% seen once. The starting material was PBMCs, obtained after 24 months of ibrutinib treatment. The receptors stem from a human donor with chronic lymphocytic leukemia. The CDR3 runs from the conserved cysteine through the conserved F or W. D genes are given only for firm matches. The size field is filled for only some rows; it gives once, few, many or a size class.

V,J,length,D,size,CDR3,DNA
TRBV30,TRBJ1-4,14,NA,once,CAWSGIQFNEKLFF,TGTGCCTGGAGTGGAATACAGTTTAATGAAAAACTGTTTTTT
TRBV7-9,TRBJ2-7,17,NA,NA,CASSQGEGAGAVYEQYF,TGTGCCAGCAGCCAAGGGGAAGGAGCGGGTGCCGTCTACGAGCAGTACTTC
TRBV2,TRBJ1-4,16,TRBD1,NA,CASSEALKRTGEKLFF,TGTGCCAGCAGTGAAGCGCTTAAGAGGACAGGGGAAAAACTGTTTTTT
TRBV28,TRBJ2-7,14,TRBD2,NA,CASRGLAGVYEQYF,TGTGCCAGCAGGGGCCTAGCGGGAGTATACGAGCAGTACTTC
TRBV5-1,TRBJ1-1,14,NA,NA,CASSTAGGNTEAFF,TGCGCCAGCAGCACGGCTGGGGGGAACACTGAAGCTTTCTTT
TRBV7-9,TRBJ2-7,14,NA,once,CASSVSRGLYEQYF,TGTGCCAGCAGCGTAAGCAGGGGACTCTACGAGCAGTACTTC
TRBV27,TRBJ1-3,13,NA,NA,CASKTTSGNTIYF,TGTGCCAGCAAGACGACCTCTGGAAACACCATATATTTT
TRBV10-3,TRBJ2-2,15,TRBD2,NA,CAISGLAANTGELFF,TGTGCCATCAGTGGTCTAGCGGCAAACACCGGGGAGCTGTTTTTT
TRBV7-2,TRBJ2-1,17,TRBD2,NA,CASSPGTSGSLYNEQFF,TGTGCCAGCAGCCCCGGGACTAGCGGGAGCCTCTACAATGAGCAGTTCTTC
TRBV7-2,TRBJ2-7,11,NA,NA,CASSLTYEQYF,TGTGCCAGCAGCCTGACCTACGAGCAGTACTTC
TRBV6-5,TRBJ2-7,13,TRBD1,NA,CASSHGQGYEQYF,TGTGCCAGCAGCCACGGACAGGGGTACGAGCAGTACTTC
TRBV7-2,TRBJ1-5,15,NA,few,CASSDGTPGNQPQHF,TGTGCCAGCAGCGACGGGACCCCCGGCAATCAGCCCCAGCATTTT
TRBV29-1,TRBJ2-2,15,NA,NA,CSVKKGGTNTGELFF,TGCAGCGTGAAGAAGGGGGGGACGAACACCGGGGAGCTGTTTTTT
TRBV9,TRBJ2-1,14,NA,once,CASSVASSYNEQFF,TGTGCCAGCAGCGTAGCAAGCTCCTACAATGAGCAGTTCTTC
TRBV19,TRBJ1-5,16,NA,NA,CASSLIRVTRNQPQHF,TGTGCCAGTAGTCTCATCCGGGTGACTCGCAATCAGCCCCAGCATTTT
TRBV7-3,TRBJ2-5,14,TRBD2,NA,CASSLISGRETQYF,TGTGCCAGCAGCTTAATTAGCGGGAGGGAGACCCAGTACTTC
TRBV5-4,TRBJ2-1,14,NA,few,CASSFETSGNEQFF,TGTGCCAGCAGCTTTGAGACTAGTGGGAATGAGCAGTTCTTC
TRBV7-3,TRBJ2-1,13,NA,NA,CASSLQGADEQFF,TGTGCCAGCAGCTTACAGGGTGCGGATGAGCAGTTCTTC
TRBV6-5,TRBJ2-1,13,NA,NA,CASRGVRLYEQFF,TGTGCCAGCAGGGGGGTCCGATTATATGAGCAGTTCTTC
TRBV10-3,TRBJ2-2,15,TRBD2,NA,CAIRNSGRNTGELFF,TGTGCCATCAGGAATAGCGGGAGGAACACCGGGGAGCTGTTTTTT
TRBV4-1,TRBJ2-2,15,NA,NA,CASSQESLWTGELFF,TGCGCCAGCAGCCAAGAGAGCCTATGGACCGGGGAGCTGTTTTTT
TRBV5-1,TRBJ1-5,14,NA,NA,CASSLDGSNQPQHF,TGCGCCAGCAGCTTGGACGGTAGCAATCAGCCCCAGCATTTT
TRBV5-1,TRBJ2-5,12,NA,NA,CASTGSRETQYF,TGCGCCAGCACGGGATCGCGAGAGACCCAGTACTTC
TRBV29-1,TRBJ2-7,14,TRBD2,NA,CSARGRLAMGEQYF,TGCAGCGCCCGAGGACGACTAGCGATGGGGGAGCAGTACTTC
TRBV10-3,TRBJ2-2,12,NA,NA,CAISETTGELFF,TGTGCCATCAGTGAAACCACCGGGGAGCTGTTTTTT